This T cell receptor (beta chain) appears in the sequencing data of a study of graft-versus-host responses after intestinal transplantation (dated by TCRdb to about 2021). Regarding the study in general: The transplants that recipients got were multivisceral, liver-intestinal, or isolated intestinal. Every recipient was given anti-thymocyte globulin induction, then maintenance tacrolimus and steroids for 2 to 3 years. Bulk TCR-beta CDR3 sequencing was used to track graft-versus-host and host-versus-graft alloreactive T cell clones in the graft, circulation and bone marrow after intestinal transplantation. To identify alloreactive clones, pre-transplant mixed lymphocyte reaction products were sequenced and compared with unstimulated pre-transplant donor and recipient T cells. A cohort of about two dozen intestinal transplant recipients, including one retransplant, was enrolled, and a few patients lacking pretransplant specimens were excluded. Donor T cell macrochimerism was defined as a peak of at least 4% donor T cells among recipient peripheral blood mononuclear cells. Instead of going to the commercial service, samples from a few later patients were sequenced in-house on an Illumina MiSeq and processed with MiXCR. On the study overall, not on this receptor specifically: GvH clones were detected in recipient bone marrow, and some appeared earlier in ileal mucosa or blood, consistent with an intestinal mucosal origin. In patients with donor T cell macrochimerism, the allografts had high GvH to HvG T cell clonal ratios. Early after transplant, peak levels of circulating GvH clones were found to be associated with declines in HvG clones. Conclusions were limited by the relatively low number and heterogeneity of intestinal transplant patients.

Library preparation employed the immunoSEQ multiplex PCR assay. For most patients, genomic DNA was isolated using the Qiagen DNeasy Blood and Tissue Kit and was shipped frozen to Adaptive Biotechnologies for TCR sequencing. Adaptive Biotechnologies carried out high-throughput TCR-beta CDR3 sequencing of genomic DNA for most patients. From the authors' description of their analysis: TCR sequencing data for over 15 patients were retrieved from Adaptive's ImmunoSEQ software; three other patients were processed with MiXCR and VDJtools. To correct CD4 versus CD8 sorting errors, any sequence found in both subsets at a frequency ratio below 5:1 was removed. CDR3 nucleotide sequences shared between donor and recipient were removed because their origin could not be assigned. At least 2-fold expansion over unstimulated cells and a minimum CFSE-low frequency of 0.002% (template counts) or 0.001% (read counts) were required for clones to be classified as alloreactive. Clones detected in sequenced pre-transplant spleen, lymph node, or MLR CFSE-low populations of the donor or recipient were defined as mappable. The cumulative frequency of alloreactive clones was calculated as a percentage of all sequences, weighted by copy number. The clones in this table, taken by TCRdb from immuneACCESS, are in-frame only. Not every clone is retained; where verified, under half of the shortfall comes from an unresolved V gene, and the cause of the rest is unknown. That table is the source of V, J and clone size, and D and trimming were worked out from the DNA. For this sample there are around 110,000 clones; more than 90% appear just once. In total, the top ten clones hold 0.23% of the sample.

The intended sense of this specimen's time point label: cells obtained before transplantation from donor or recipient. CD3+CD4+ and CD3+CD8+ populations were FACS-sorted from unstimulated pre-transplant donor and recipient cells taken from spleen or lymph nodes. Based on the germline V gene, the CDR1 and CDR2 sequences are SGHRS and YFSETQ. V was cut back by 5 bases and J by 0 bases, leaving a gap of 14 bases between them. The CDR3 spans 15 residues, from the cysteine through the phenylalanine. Only the CDR3 part of the read is kept: 45 bases, read in frame from the first base. Concerning this clone: It has no known antigen specificity. Base qualities are not recorded, but no much larger clone differs from it by a single base.

Recombination joined TRBV5-1 with TRBJ1-2; matching of 5 bases hints at TRBD1 as the D gene. The material was unstimulated CD4+ T cells sorted from spleen or lymph node cells, obtained before transplant. This clonotype was sampled from a human donor who was the organ donor for an intestinal transplant. The CDR3 reads CASRGGTVANYGYTF. In nucleotides, the sequence is TGCGCCAGCAGGGGCGGGACGGTAGCTAACTATGGCTACACCTTC.